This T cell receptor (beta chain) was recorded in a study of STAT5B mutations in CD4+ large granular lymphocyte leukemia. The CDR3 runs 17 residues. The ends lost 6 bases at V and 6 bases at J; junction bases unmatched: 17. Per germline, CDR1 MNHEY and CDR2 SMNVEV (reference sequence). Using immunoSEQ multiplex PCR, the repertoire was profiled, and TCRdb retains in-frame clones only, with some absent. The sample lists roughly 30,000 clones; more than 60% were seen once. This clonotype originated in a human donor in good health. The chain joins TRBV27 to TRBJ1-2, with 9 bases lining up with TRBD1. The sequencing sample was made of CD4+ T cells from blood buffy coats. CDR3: CASSPGTGKGILDGYTF. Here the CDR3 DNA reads TGTGCCAGCAGCCCCGGGACAGGGAAGGGAATCTTGGATGGCTACACCTTC.